The source of this TCR beta chain is a study of beta chain features in type 1 diabetes. In the study overall: All samples combined gave 90 million to 130 million sorted cells for examination.

V lost 5 bases, J lost 4 bases, and 6 bases lay in between. Germline V lookup: CDR1 SEHNR, CDR2 FQNEAQ (reference sequence). CDR3 length: 11 amino acids. As concerns this clone: Its antigen is as yet unknown.

General study results and limits: It was possible that PCR favored shorter templates, equally so in patients and controls.

Investigators reverse transcribed all isolated RNA, so they sequenced expressed TCRB transcripts. Measured with immunoSEQ multiplex PCR; TCRdb has only the in-frame clones, and not every one. This sample yields 400,000 to 600,000 clones, of which around 30% are seen a single time; more than 0.055% belongs to the top ten. This sequence joins TRBV7-9 and TRBJ2-7, with no clear D. Sequencing was performed on naive CD4+ T cells from blood. This receptor was obtained from a man aged 18 to 29 in good health. In nucleotides, the CDR3 is TGTGCCAGCAGCGTGGAGTACGAGCAGTACTTC. Protein product: CASSVEYEQYF.